The rows below give T cell receptor beta chains drawn from one sample of a study of T cells in Graves' hyperthyroidism and ophthalmopathy. TCRdb re-derived calls from the multiplex PCR reads in MiXCR, one entry per CDR3 protein. Among about half a million distinct CDR3 sequences listed, under 25% were seen once. The sequencing input was blood. The receptors originated from a woman in her 70s with Graves' ophthalmopathy. Each CDR3 is given with its conserved first and last residue. Each record gives: V gene, J gene, D gene, clone size, CDR3 protein, CDR3 DNA. D genes are given only for firm matches. Only part of the rows carry a size: once, few, many, or a class if the clone is expanded.

TRBV2	TRBJ1-6	-	-	CASIFGEDNSPLHF	TGTGCCAGCATATTCGGGGAGGACAATTCACCCCTCCACTTT
TRBV20-1	TRBJ2-7	TRBD2	-	CSASPGLARYEQYF	TGCAGTGCTAGCCCGGGACTAGCTCGGTACGAGCAGTACTTC
TRBV5-1	TRBJ2-7	-	few	CASSLGSWDEQYF	TGCGCCAGCAGCTTGGGGTCTTGGGACGAGCAGTACTTC
TRBV20-1	TRBJ1-1	-	many	CSARDGIPGTVNTEAFF	TGCAGTGCTAGAGATGGGATCCCCGGGACCGTGAACACTGAAGCTTTCTTT
TRBV6-1	TRBJ1-2	-	few	CASSSGGQNYGYTF	TGTGCCAGCAGCTCCGGCGGACAGAACTATGGCTACACCTTC
TRBV15	TRBJ2-2	-	-	CATSTRFNTGELFF	TGTGCCACCAGCACCCGTTTCAACACCGGGGAGCTGTTTTTT
TRBV19	TRBJ1-2	-	-	CASSMTRLGYGYTF	TGTGCCAGTAGTATGACCAGATTAGGATATGGCTACACCTTC
TRBV25-1	TRBJ1-1	TRBD1	-	CAGSDQPGQGFSGAFF	TGTGCCGGCAGTGATCAACCGGGACAGGGTTTCTCTGGAGCTTTCTTT
TRBV20-1	TRBJ2-5	-	-	CSAPVHGETQYF	TGCAGTGCCCCGGTGCATGGGGAGACCCAGTACTTC
TRBV28	TRBJ2-1	TRBD2	many	CASSSPTSRSNNEQFF	TGTGCCAGCAGTTCCCCGACTAGCCGATCTAACAATGAGCAGTTCTTC
TRBV7-8	TRBJ2-5	TRBD2	many	CASSTAPGTSGTRGQETQYF	TGTGCCAGCAGCACTGCCCCCGGGACTAGCGGGACACGGGGTCAAGAGACCCAGTACTTC
TRBV29-1	TRBJ2-7	TRBD1	few	CSVGTGGNEQYF	TGCAGCGTCGGGACAGGGGGCAACGAGCAGTACTTC
TRBV3-1	TRBJ2-2	TRBD1	few	CASSQRGPGELFF	TGTGCCAGCAGCCAAAGGGGGCCGGGGGAGCTGTTTTTT
TRBV28	TRBJ1-1	-	many	CASSVHRVVRNTEAFF	TGTGCCAGCAGTGTACACAGGGTTGTTCGGAACACTGAAGCTTTCTTT
TRBV28	TRBJ2-3	TRBD2	-	CASSLSPGGSTDTQYF	TGTGCCAGCAGTTTGAGTCCGGGAGGGAGCACAGATACGCAGTATTTT
TRBV19	TRBJ2-7	-	-	CASSIPQGSEQYF	TGTGCCAGTAGTATCCCCCAGGGGAGCGAGCAGTACTTC
TRBV29-1	TRBJ1-1	-	few	CSVRGNTEAFF	TGCAGCGTTCGAGGGAACACTGAAGCTTTCTTT
TRBV10-1	TRBJ2-3	-	-	CASSESDRSVQYF	TGCGCCAGCAGTGAGTCGGACCGATCAGTGCAGTATTTT
TRBV5-4	TRBJ1-2	-	-	CASSPHPGQRNYGYTF	TGTGCCAGCAGCCCGCACCCTGGACAGCGTAACTATGGCTACACCTTC
TRBV5-6	TRBJ2-5	-	few	CASRIQGSETQYF	TGTGCCAGCAGGATACAGGGTTCAGAGACCCAGTACTTC
TRBV6-1	TRBJ2-3	TRBD1	many	CASRLTRTGRTDTQYF	TGTGCCAGCAGGCTAACTCGGACAGGCCGCACAGATACGCAGTATTTT
TRBV5-1	TRBJ2-1	TRBD2	-	CASSLRTSGRSEQFF	TGCGCCAGCAGCTTAAGGACTAGCGGGAGGTCTGAGCAGTTCTTC
TRBV5-5	TRBJ2-5	TRBD2	-	CASSLRTSGSLGETQYF	TGTGCCAGCAGCCTCCGGACTAGCGGGAGCCTGGGGGAGACCCAGTACTTC
TRBV2	TRBJ1-3	-	few	CASSEGVGPGNTIYF	TGTGCCAGCAGTGAAGGCGTCGGTCCTGGAAACACCATATATTTT
TRBV29-1	TRBJ2-5	TRBD1	many	CSVDFRDRGWQETQYF	TGCAGCGTTGATTTCCGGGACAGGGGATGGCAAGAGACCCAGTACTTC
TRBV3-1	TRBJ1-5	-	many	CASASGTLNQPQHF	TGTGCCAGCGCCTCCGGGACACTCAATCAGCCCCAGCATTTT
TRBV6-4	TRBJ1-6	-	-	CASSAGPNSPLHF	TGTGCCAGCAGTGCAGGTCCTAATTCACCCCTCCACTTT
TRBV5-1	TRBJ2-1	-	many	CASSNYNEQFF	TGTGCCAGCAGTAACTACAATGAGCAGTTCTTC
TRBV30	TRBJ1-5	-	many	CAWSLTSNQPQHF	TGTGCCTGGAGCCTGACGAGCAATCAGCCCCAGCATTTT
TRBV4-3	TRBJ2-3	-	-	CASSQTPSLGARESIDTQYF	TGCGCCAGCAGCCAGACCCCCTCCCTTGGTGCCCGGGAGTCGATAGATACGCAGTATTTT
TRBV20-1	TRBJ2-4	-	-	CSRVIGNIQYF	TGCAGTAGGGTGATAGGAAACATTCAGTACTTC
TRBV18	TRBJ2-7	-	-	CASSSGGIYEQYF	TGTGCCAGCTCAAGTGGTGGGATTTACGAGCAGTACTTC
TRBV28	TRBJ2-7	TRBD1	once	CASSDWTGEGYEQYF	TGTGCCAGCAGTGATTGGACAGGGGAAGGGTACGAGCAGTACTTC
TRBV18	TRBJ2-2	-	-	CASSPTQGNTGELFF	TGTGCCAGCTCACCCACCCAGGGAAACACCGGGGAGCTGTTTTTT
TRBV10-3	TRBJ1-1	-	-	CAISERTVNTEAFF	TGTGCCATCAGTGAGAGGACAGTGAACACTGAAGCTTTCTTT
TRBV19	TRBJ2-2	-	many	CATADSNTGELFF	TGTGCCACCGCCGACAGTAACACCGGGGAGCTGTTTTTT
TRBV10-1	TRBJ1-3	-	few	CASSGGVGNTIYF	TGCGCCAGCAGTGGAGGGGTTGGAAACACCATATATTTT
TRBV12-3/TRBV12-4	TRBJ2-7	-	few	CASSFVSGRSSYEQYF	TGTGCCAGCAGTTTCGTTTCGGGACGGAGCTCCTACGAGCAGTACTTC
TRBV12-3/TRBV12-4	TRBJ2-3	-	few	CASSPPGRRSTDTQYF	TGTGCCAGCAGTCCTCCCGGGCGGCGGAGCACAGATACGCAGTATTTT
TRBV7-9	TRBJ1-1	-	-	CASSIQENTEAFF	TGTGCCAGCAGCATCCAGGAGAACACTGAAGCTTTCTTT
TRBV29-1	TRBJ2-3	TRBD2	few	CSVELPLAGELDTQYF	TGCAGCGTTGAACTTCCTCTAGCGGGAGAATTAGATACGCAGTATTTT
TRBV28	TRBJ1-2	TRBD1	few	CASSLVRSGTGARGYTF	TGTGCCAGCAGTTTAGTTCGATCGGGGACAGGTGCTAGGGGCTACACCTTC
TRBV18	TRBJ2-1	-	many	CASSPSNNEQFF	TGTGCCAGCTCACCGAGTAACAATGAGCAGTTCTTC
TRBV7-6	TRBJ2-5	TRBD2	few	CASSLSPSGRTETQYF	TGTGCCAGCAGCTTAAGTCCTAGCGGGAGGACGGAGACCCAGTACTTC
TRBV4-2	TRBJ2-7	TRBD1	-	CASSPSGTGGYEQYF	TGTGCCAGCAGCCCAAGCGGGACAGGGGGGTACGAGCAGTACTTC
TRBV5-1	TRBJ2-1	TRBD2	-	CASSRTPGLAAEQFF	TGCGCCAGCAGCCGCACCCCGGGACTAGCAGCTGAGCAGTTCTTC